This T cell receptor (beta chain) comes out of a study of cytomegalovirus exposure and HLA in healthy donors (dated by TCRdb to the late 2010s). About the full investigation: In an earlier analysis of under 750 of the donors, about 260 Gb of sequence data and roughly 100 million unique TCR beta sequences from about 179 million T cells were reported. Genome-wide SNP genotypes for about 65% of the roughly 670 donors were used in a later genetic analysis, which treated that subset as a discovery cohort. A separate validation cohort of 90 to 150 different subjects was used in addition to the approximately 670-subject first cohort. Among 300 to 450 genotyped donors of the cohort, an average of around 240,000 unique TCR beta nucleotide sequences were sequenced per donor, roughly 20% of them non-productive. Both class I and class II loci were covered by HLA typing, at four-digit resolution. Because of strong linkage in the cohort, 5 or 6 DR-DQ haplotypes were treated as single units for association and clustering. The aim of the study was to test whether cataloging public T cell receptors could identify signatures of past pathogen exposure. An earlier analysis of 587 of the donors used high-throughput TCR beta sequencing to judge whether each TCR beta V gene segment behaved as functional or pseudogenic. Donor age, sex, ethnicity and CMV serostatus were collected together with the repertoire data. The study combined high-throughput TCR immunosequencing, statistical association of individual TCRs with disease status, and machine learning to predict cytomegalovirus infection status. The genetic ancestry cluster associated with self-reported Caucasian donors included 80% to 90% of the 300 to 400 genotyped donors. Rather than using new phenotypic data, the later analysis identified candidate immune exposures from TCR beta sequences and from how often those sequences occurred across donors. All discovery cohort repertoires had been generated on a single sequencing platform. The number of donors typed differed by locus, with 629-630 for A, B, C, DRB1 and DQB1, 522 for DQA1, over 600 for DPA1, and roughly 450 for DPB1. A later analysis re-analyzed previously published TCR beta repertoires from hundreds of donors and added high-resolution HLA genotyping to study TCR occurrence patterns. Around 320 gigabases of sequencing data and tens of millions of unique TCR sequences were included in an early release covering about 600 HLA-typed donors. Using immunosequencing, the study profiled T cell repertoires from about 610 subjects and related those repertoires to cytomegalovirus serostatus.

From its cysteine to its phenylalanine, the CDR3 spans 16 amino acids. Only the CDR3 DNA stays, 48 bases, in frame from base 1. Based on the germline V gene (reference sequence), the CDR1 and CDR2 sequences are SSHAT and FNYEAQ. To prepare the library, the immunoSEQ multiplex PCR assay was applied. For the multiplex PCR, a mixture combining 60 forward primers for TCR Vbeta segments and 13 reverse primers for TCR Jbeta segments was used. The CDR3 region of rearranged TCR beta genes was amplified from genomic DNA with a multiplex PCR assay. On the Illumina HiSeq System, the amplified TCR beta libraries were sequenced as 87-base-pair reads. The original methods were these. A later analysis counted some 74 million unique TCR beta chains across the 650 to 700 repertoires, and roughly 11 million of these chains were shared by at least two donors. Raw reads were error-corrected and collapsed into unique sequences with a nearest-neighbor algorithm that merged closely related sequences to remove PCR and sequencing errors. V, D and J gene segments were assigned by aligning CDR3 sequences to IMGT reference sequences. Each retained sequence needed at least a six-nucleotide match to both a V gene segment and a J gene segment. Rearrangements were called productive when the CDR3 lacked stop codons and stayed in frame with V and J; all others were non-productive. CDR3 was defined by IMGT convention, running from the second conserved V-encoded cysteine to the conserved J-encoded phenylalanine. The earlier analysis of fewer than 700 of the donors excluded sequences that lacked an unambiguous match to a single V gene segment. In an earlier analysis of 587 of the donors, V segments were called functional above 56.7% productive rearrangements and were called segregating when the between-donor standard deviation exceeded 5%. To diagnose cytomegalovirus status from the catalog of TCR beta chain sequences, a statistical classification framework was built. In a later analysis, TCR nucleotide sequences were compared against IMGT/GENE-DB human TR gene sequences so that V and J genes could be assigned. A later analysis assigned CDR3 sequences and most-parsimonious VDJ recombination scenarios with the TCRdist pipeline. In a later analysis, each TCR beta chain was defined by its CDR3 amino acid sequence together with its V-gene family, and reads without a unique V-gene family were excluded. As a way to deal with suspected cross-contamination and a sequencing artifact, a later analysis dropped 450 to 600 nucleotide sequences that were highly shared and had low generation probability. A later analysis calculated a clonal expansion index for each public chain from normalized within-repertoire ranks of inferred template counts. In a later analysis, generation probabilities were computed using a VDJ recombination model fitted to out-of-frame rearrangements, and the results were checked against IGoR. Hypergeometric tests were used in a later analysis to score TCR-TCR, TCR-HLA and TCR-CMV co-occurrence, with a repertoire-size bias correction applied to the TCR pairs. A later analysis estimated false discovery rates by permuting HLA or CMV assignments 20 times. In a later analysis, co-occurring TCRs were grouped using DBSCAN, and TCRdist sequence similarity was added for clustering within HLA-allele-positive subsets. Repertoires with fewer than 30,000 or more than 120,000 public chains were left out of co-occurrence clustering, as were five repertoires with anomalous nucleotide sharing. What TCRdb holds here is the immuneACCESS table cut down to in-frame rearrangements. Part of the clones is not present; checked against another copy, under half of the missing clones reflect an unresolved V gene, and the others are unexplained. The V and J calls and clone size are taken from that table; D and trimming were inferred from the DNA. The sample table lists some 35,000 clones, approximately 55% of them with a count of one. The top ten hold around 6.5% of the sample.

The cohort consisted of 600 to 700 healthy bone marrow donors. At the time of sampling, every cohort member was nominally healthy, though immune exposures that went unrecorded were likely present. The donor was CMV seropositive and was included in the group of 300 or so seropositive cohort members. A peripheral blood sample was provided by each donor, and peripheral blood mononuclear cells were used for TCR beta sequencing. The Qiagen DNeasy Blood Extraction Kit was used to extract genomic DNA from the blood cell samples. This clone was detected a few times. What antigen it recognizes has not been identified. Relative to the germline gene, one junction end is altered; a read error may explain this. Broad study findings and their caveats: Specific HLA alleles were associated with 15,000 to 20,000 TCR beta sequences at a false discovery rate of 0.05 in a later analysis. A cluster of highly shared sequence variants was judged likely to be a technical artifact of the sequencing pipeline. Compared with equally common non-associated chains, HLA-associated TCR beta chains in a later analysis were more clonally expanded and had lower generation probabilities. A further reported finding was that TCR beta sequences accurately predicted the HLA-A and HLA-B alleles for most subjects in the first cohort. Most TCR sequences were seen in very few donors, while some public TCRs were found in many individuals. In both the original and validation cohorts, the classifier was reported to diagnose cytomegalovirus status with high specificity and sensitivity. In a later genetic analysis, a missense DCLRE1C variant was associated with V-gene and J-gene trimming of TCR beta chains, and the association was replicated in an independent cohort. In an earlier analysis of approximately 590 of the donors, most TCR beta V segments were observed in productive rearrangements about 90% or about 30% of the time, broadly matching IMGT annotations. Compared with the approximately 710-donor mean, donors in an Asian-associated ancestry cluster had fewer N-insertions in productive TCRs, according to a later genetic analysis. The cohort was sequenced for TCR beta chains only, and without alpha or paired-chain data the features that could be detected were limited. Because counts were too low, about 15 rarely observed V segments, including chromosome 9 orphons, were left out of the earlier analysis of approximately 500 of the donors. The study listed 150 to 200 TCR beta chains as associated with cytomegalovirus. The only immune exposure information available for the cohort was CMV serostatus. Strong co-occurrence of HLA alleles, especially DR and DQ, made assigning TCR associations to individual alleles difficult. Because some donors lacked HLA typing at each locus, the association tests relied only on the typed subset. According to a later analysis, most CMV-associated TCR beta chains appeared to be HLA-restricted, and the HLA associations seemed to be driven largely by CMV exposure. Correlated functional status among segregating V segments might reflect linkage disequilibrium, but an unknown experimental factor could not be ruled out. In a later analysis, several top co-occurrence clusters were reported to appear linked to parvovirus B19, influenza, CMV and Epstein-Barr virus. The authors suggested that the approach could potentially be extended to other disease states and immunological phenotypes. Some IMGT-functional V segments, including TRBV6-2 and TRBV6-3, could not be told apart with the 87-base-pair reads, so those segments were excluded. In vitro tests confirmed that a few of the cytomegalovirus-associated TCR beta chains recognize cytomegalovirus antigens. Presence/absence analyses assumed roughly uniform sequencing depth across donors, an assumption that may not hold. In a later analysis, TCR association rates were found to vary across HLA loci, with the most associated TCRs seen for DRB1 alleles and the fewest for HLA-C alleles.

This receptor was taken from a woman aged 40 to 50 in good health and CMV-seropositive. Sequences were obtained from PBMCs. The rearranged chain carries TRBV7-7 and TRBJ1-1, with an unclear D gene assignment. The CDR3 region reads CASSPLVDFSNTEAFF. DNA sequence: TGTGCTAGCAGCCCACTTGTGGACTTCTCGAACACTGAAGCTTTCTTT.